This T cell receptor beta chain appears in the sequencing data of a study of shared clonotypes between healthy human individuals. Across the whole study: Samples came from two female and a few male donors aged 18 to 49.

CD45RO negativity and positive selection for CCR7 defined naive CD8 cells, a population that excluded terminally differentiated effector memory CD45RA+ cells. The study enrolled healthy HIV-negative adults without recent acute infections or vaccinations as donors. The V gene end was trimmed by 4 bases and the J gene end by 10 bases; junction bases not matched to a gene: 9. CDR3 length: 15 amino acids. Germline V lookup: CDR1 SGHNT, CDR2 YENEEA. The assay used deep level. Method: immunoSEQ multiplex PCR; TCRdb's copy keeps in-frame clones and lacks some. The sample shows 2 million to 2.5 million clones, about 95% of them seen only once.

The sequence derives from a man aged 18 to 35 in good health. The J gene is TRBJ1-6, the V gene TRBV11-3; TRBD1 agrees at 8 bases. The sample was naive CD8+ T cells sorted from blood. The chain's CDR3 is CASSWNRGLRSPLHF. As DNA, the CDR3 is TGTGCCAGCAGCTGGAACAGGGGGTTGAGATCACCCCTCCACTTT.